This TCR beta chain was documented in a study of shared clonotypes between healthy human individuals. Study findings and constraints: Only blood was sampled, and tissue TCR repertoires likely differ from blood ones.

Concerning this clone: The target antigen is unknown. The junction differs from germline at one of its ends, possibly a read error.

The study enrolled healthy HIV-negative adults without recent acute infections or vaccinations as donors. Germline V lookup: CDR1 GTSNPN, CDR2 SVGIG (reference sequence). The CDR3 extends over 15 amino acids. The assay was carried out at the deep level. For every subset, genomic DNA was evenly distributed across several immunoSEQ plates. Measured with immunoSEQ multiplex PCR; TCRdb has only the in-frame clones, and not every one. The table lists about 770,000 clones, roughly 72% of them singletons. Source material: memory CD4+ T cells sorted from blood. The subset was: CD45RA-negative fraction. This TCR derives from a woman aged 25 to 39 in good health. This rearrangement joins TRBV30 to TRBJ1-2; a possible D gene is TRBD1 (5 bases). DNA of the CDR3: TGTGCCTGGAGTGCCCCACCCCGGGGGATTTATGGCTGCACCTTC. Translated, it gives CAWSAPPRGIYGCTF. The full variable domain, with the rest looked up from reference TRBV30 and TRBJ1-2, is SQTIHQWPATLVQPVGSPLSLECTVEGTSNPNLYWYRQAAGRGLQLLFYSVGIGQISSEVPQNLSASRPQDRQFILSSKKLLLSDSGFYLCAWSAPPRGIYGCTFGSGTRLTVV.